These 26 T cell receptor beta chains were all obtained from the same sample, sequenced in a study of shared clonotypes between healthy human individuals. TCRdb's table, derived via immunoSEQ multiplex PCR, lists solely in-frame clones and lacks some. The sample records 1,400,000 or so clones, approximately 98.5% being singletons. The specimen was naive CD4+ T cells sorted from blood. The subset here: CD45RA+ positively selected. The receptors derive from a man aged 25 to 40 in good health.

The chain combines TRBV2 with TRBJ1-2; D not resolved. Germline-derived CDR1 and CDR2 are SNHLY and FYNNEI. V shed 3 bases and J shed 9 bases, with 5 bases lying between them. CDR3 size: 10 residues. The CDR3 region is CASSEARYTF. The CDR3 nucleotides are TGTGCCAGCAGTGAGGCGCGCTACACCTTC.

This chain uses TRBV18 with TRBJ2-7, with TRBD1 matching 12 bases. V lost 6 bases to trimming and J lost 6 bases; unmatched junction nucleotides: 3. Germline V gene sequence: CDR1 KGHSH, CDR2 LQKENI. CDR3 length: 13 amino acids. This CDR3 is CASSGTGGGEQYF. The CDR3 DNA follows: TGTGCCAGCTCGGGGACAGGGGGCGGCGAGCAGTACTTC.

The chain joins TRBV4-3 to TRBJ1-5; D uncertain. Trimming stripped 0 bases from V and 5 bases from J, with 8 bases between. In germline, CDR1 is LGHNA, CDR2 YSLEER. This CDR3 has 14 residues. CDR3 in DNA: TGCGCCAGCAGCCAAGAATCCGGGTATCAGCCCCAGCATTTT. Translation: CASSQESGYQPQHF.

The J gene is TRBJ2-7, the V gene TRBV11-2; possible D gene TRBD2, 6 bases. Germline V gene lookup returns CDR1 SGHAT and CDR2 FQNNGV. The ends were cut back, 1 base at V and 4 bases at J, with 14 bases in the middle. This CDR3 is built from 15 residues. CDR3: CASSLAVGGRYEQYF. CDR3 DNA: TGTGCCAGCAGCTTAGCGGTGGGAGGAAGATACGAGCAGTACTTC.

This rearrangement joins TRBV5-4 to TRBJ2-7, with D perhaps assigned TRBD1 or TRBD2 (5 bases each). The CDR3 has 14 amino acids. Trimming removed 4 bases at V and 7 bases at J, with 18 bases between. Germline CDR1 is SGHNT and CDR2 is YYREEE (reference sequence). The CDR3 nucleotides read TGTGCCAGCAGCGCAGGGACCTACACTTGGGAGCAGTACTTC. This translates into CASSAGTYTWEQYF.

The gene calls are TRBV28 and TRBJ2-7; 7 bases map to TRBD1. The germline V gene encodes CDR1 MDHEN and CDR2 SYDVKM. The CDR3 is 15 residues long. Unmatched junction bases numbered 9, after V lost 6 bases and J lost 1 base. The CDR3 sequence is CASSPGTEFSYEQYF. The DNA of the CDR3 is TGTGCCAGCAGCCCCGGGACAGAGTTTTCCTACGAGCAGTACTTC.

The J gene is TRBJ1-2, the V gene TRBV15; D may be TRBD1 (6 bases). CDR1 and CDR2 from the germline V gene are LNHNV and YYDKDF (reference sequence). V lost 1 base and J lost 2, with 11 bases in between. This CDR3 comprises 15 residues. The DNA of the CDR3 is TGTGCCACCAGCAGAGCAGAGGGGGGAAACTATGGCTACACCTTC. Translating gives CATSRAEGGNYGYTF.

In nucleotides, the CDR3 is TGTGCCAGCAGCATGACCGGGACTAGCGGGAGAGTGTCCTACGAGCAGTACTTC. Encoded protein: CASSMTGTSGRVSYEQYF. The chain couples TRBV27 to TRBJ2-7, with TRBD2 matching over 14 bases. The CDR3 is 18 amino acids. Germline V lookup: CDR1 MNHEY, CDR2 SMNVEV (reference sequence). The trim removed 6 bases at V and 1 base at J, leaving 11 bases unmatched.

The genes are TRBV11-2 and TRBJ2-1; D may be TRBD2 (6 bases). CDR3 length equals 16 residues. CDR1 and CDR2 from the germline V gene are SGHAT and FQNNGV. V was shortened by 5 bases and J by 10 bases, with 24 bases between the two germline ends. CDR3 coding DNA: TGTGCCAGCAGCCACTCGTCCGGGAGCGGAATAGGGGAGCAGTTCTTC. Translating it yields CASSHSSGSGIGEQFF.

CDR3 nucleotide sequence: TGTGCCACCCAGGGGGATGACACCGGGGAGCTGTTTTTT. Translated: CATQGDDTGELFF. This sequence joins TRBV10-3 and TRBJ2-2; 7 bases match TRBD1. V shed 10 bases and J 3 bases; nucleotides not matched to a gene: 5. Germline CDR1 is ENHRY and CDR2 is SYGVKD. The CDR3 sequence is 13 residues long.

The rearrangement joins TRBV7-2 to TRBJ2-3; D is unclear. The V end lost 1 base, the J end lost 2 bases, and 13 bases lay between the germline ends. From germline, CDR1 is SGHTA and CDR2 FQGNSA. The CDR3 runs to 16 residues. CDR3 protein: CASSLVGLAATDTQYF. Here the CDR3 DNA reads TGTGCCAGCAGCTTAGTCGGGTTAGCCGCCACAGATACGCAGTATTTT. Full variable domain (rest looked up from reference TRBV7-2 and TRBJ2-3): GAGVSQSPSNKVTEKGKDVELRCDPISGHTALYWYRQSLGQGLEFLIYFQGNSAPDKSGLPSDRFSAERTGGSVSTLTIQRTQQEDSAVYLCASSLVGLAATDTQYFGPGTRLTVL.

The CDR3 region has the DNA TGTGCCAGCAGCTTCTTCGGACGGGACCCCGATTCTAACTATGGCTACACCTTC. Translating it yields CASSFFGRDPDSNYGYTF. The rearrangement links TRBV14 to TRBJ1-2; D perhaps matches TRBD1 (5 bases). Trimming shortened V by 5 bases and J by 0 bases, and 22 bases separated the two germline ends. The CDR3 contains 18 residues. CDR1 SGHDN and CDR2 FVKESK come from the germline V gene. Using reference TRBV14 and TRBJ1-2 for the parts outside the CDR3, the full variable domain is EAGVTQFPSHSVIEKGQTVTLRCDPISGHDNLYWYRRVMGKEIKFLLHFVKESKQDESGMPNNRFLAERTGGTYSTLKVQPAELEDSGVYFCASSFFGRDPDSNYGYTFGSGTRLTVV.

This chain links TRBV5-1 with TRBJ2-7; TRBD2 aligns across 15 bases. Losses at the gene ends were 2 bases for V and 2 bases for J; bases not matched to a gene: 11. This CDR3 has 19 amino acids. Germline CDR1 reads SGHRS; CDR2 reads YFSETQ. The CDR3 protein is CASSFAGTSGRINTYEQYF. The CDR3 nucleotides read TGCGCCAGCAGCTTCGCCGGGACTAGCGGGAGGATTAATACCTACGAGCAGTACTTC.

The chain has TRBV7-9 and TRBJ2-6; TRBD1 matches 11 bases. V lost 1 base, J lost 0 bases, and 2 bases stayed unmatched. Germline loops: CDR1 SEHNR, CDR2 FQNEAQ (reference sequence). The CDR3 length is 18 residues. Here the CDR3 reads CASSLGTGGPSGANVLTF. The CDR3, as DNA: TGTGCCAGCAGCTTAGGGACAGGGGGCCCCTCTGGGGCCAACGTCCTGACTTTC.

The rearrangement links TRBV29-1 to TRBJ1-1; 7 bases match TRBD1. V was clipped by 5 bases and J by 0 bases; unmatched bases: 6. Germline V gene data show CDR1 as SQVTM and CDR2 as ANQGSEA. The CDR3 is 14 residues long. DNA of the CDR3: TGCAGCGTTTCTCCGACAGGGATGAACACTGAAGCTTTCTTT. It codes for CSVSPTGMNTEAFF.

This clone appeared once. In DNA, the CDR3 is TGCGCCAGCGGTCTCGCGTTGAGCTCCTACAATGAGCAGTTCTTC. Protein product: CASGLALSSYNEQFF. V gene TRBV5-1 combines with J gene TRBJ2-1; no definite D call. This CDR3 is 15 amino acids long. Germline V gene sequence: CDR1 SGHRS, CDR2 YFSETQ. V was shortened by 7 bases and J by 0 bases, with 14 bases between the two germline ends.

The CDR3 here is CGGQGVSGYTF. The CDR3 region has the DNA TGTGGCGGACAGGGAGTAAGTGGCTACACCTTC. The V call is TRBV30, the J call TRBJ1-2, with TRBD1 matching over 8 bases. The germline V gene has CDR1 GTSNPN and CDR2 SVGIG (reference sequence). This CDR3 is 11 amino acids long. The entire variable domain, with the rest obtained from reference TRBV30 and TRBJ1-2, is as follows: SQTIHQWPATLVQPVGSPLSLECTVEGTSNPNLYWYRQAAGRGLQLLFYSVGIGQISSEVPQNLSASRPQDRQFILSSKKLLLSDSGFYLCGGQGVSGYTFGSGTRLTVV.

The chain is built from TRBV21-1 and TRBJ2-3. TRBV21-1 is assigned pseudogene status. This CDR3 is built from 14 residues. The CDR3 loop is CASSTGTLTDTQYF. The CDR3 coding sequence is TGTGCCAGCAGCACCGGGACCCTCACAGATACGCAGTATTTT.

V and J are TRBV29-1 and TRBJ2-7; D remains unclear. Germline V gene data show CDR1 as SQVTM and CDR2 as ANQGSEA. This CDR3 comprises 13 residues. Trimming cost V 4 bases and J 0 bases, with 10 bases left between them. DNA of the CDR3: TGCAGCGTTGCGCAAAAAATCTCCTACGAGCAGTACTTC. Translated: CSVAQKISYEQYF.

Turning to this clone: Other nucleotide sequences from this sample produce the same CDR3. This chain links TRBV19 with TRBJ2-5, with TRBD1 as a possible D gene (6 bases). The V gene lost 4 bases and the J gene lost 5 bases, with 14 bases spanning the gap. The CDR3 has 14 amino acids. CDR1 and CDR2 from the germline V gene are LNHDA and SQIVND (reference sequence). CDR3 DNA sequence: TGTGCCAGTAGTACCACAGGGTCTGGGGAGACCCAGTACTTC. This codes for CASSTTGSGETQYF.

This clone has a single count. The gene calls are TRBV7-8 and TRBJ2-5; D is uncertain. The CDR3 has 14 amino acids. Trimming took 2 bases from V and 0 from J, leaving 7 bases between them. Per germline, CDR1 SGHVS and CDR2 FQNEAQ. The CDR3 sequence: CASSLSAHQETQYF. The DNA for the CDR3 is TGTGCCAGCAGCTTATCTGCCCACCAAGAGACCCAGTACTTC.

With respect to this clone: Other DNA sequences within the sample encode an identical CDR3. The chain employs TRBV5-1 and TRBJ2-2; D tentatively reads TRBD1 or TRBD2 (5 bases each). V lost 0 bases to trimming and J lost 6 bases, with 6 bases between them. The CDR3 covers 13 residues. CDR1 SGHRS and CDR2 YFSETQ come from the germline V gene. CDR3 sequence: CASSLAGPGELFF. The CDR3 DNA reads as TGCGCCAGCAGCTTGGCGGGGCCCGGGGAGCTGTTTTTT.

The rearrangement links TRBV5-1 to TRBJ2-4, with a tentative D call TRBD1 (6 bases). The CDR3 is made up of 15 amino acids. Trimming left V 4 bases short and J 6 bases short, with 17 bases between. Per germline, CDR1 SGHRS and CDR2 YFSETQ. In DNA, the CDR3 is TGCGCCAGCAGCCCACAGACAGGCCGCGGAAACATTCAGTACTTC. The encoded protein is CASSPQTGRGNIQYF. The full variable domain, rest sourced from reference TRBV5-1 and TRBJ2-4, is KAGVTQTPRYLIKTRGQQVTLSCSPISGHRSVSWYQQTPGQGLQFLFEYFSETQRNKGNFPGRFSGRQFSNSRSEMNVSTLELGDSALYLCASSPQTGRGNIQYFGAGTRLSVL.

J is TRBJ2-5 and V is TRBV5-1, with 9 bases identical to TRBD2. Germline assignment: CDR1 SGHRS and CDR2 YFSETQ. The length of the CDR3 is 16 residues. J was trimmed by 1 base and V by 4 bases; bases with no gene match: 8. Here the CDR3 DNA reads TGCGCCAGCAGCCCCTGGCTAGCGGGAAGCCAAGAGACCCAGTACTTC. Amino acid sequence: CASSPWLAGSQETQYF.

The chain employs TRBV6-5 and TRBJ2-7; TRBD1 aligns across 8 bases. The CDR3 has 13 amino acids. Germline CDR1 reads MNHEY; CDR2 reads SVGAGI. The V gene end was trimmed by 1 base and the J gene end by 8 bases; junction bases not matched to a gene: 4. DNA of the CDR3: TGTGCCAGCAGTTACTTCGGGACAGGCCAGCAGTACTTC. This codes for CASSYFGTGQQYF.

The chain combines TRBV6-5 with TRBJ2-1; 9 bases align to TRBD2. This CDR3 is 16 amino acids long. V shed 0 bases and J 6 bases; nucleotides not matched to a gene: 6. CDR1 MNHEY and CDR2 SVGAGI come from the germline V gene. The chain's CDR3 is CASSYSILAGSNEQFF. CDR3 nucleotides: TGTGCCAGCAGTTACTCGATCCTAGCGGGAAGCAATGAGCAGTTCTTC.